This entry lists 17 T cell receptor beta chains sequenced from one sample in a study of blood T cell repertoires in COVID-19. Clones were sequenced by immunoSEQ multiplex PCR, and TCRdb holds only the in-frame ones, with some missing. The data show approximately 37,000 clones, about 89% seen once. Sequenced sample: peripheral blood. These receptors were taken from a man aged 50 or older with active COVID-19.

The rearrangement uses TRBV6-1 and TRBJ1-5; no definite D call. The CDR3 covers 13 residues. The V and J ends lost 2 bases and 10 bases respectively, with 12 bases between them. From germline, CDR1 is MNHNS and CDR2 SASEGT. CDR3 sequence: CASSESARIPQHF. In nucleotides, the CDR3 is TGTGCCAGCAGTGAATCGGCGAGGATTCCCCAGCATTTT.

The CDR3 bases are TGTGCCAGCAGTTTCCGGGACAGGGGGCGAAACACCATATATTTT. Translated: CASSFRDRGRNTIYF. The V gene is TRBV2, the J gene TRBJ1-3, with TRBD1 matching 12 bases. Germline CDR1 is SNHLY and CDR2 is FYNNEI. The CDR3 runs to 15 residues. V trimming: 5 bases; J trimming: 5 bases; junction bases outside the gene matches: 4.

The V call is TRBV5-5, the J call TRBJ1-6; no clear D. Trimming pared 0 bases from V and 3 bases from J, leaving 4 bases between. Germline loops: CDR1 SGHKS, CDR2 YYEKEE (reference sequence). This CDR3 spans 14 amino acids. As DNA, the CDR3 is TGTGCCAGCAGCTTGGCCAGCTATAATTCACCCCTCCACTTT. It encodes CASSLASYNSPLHF.

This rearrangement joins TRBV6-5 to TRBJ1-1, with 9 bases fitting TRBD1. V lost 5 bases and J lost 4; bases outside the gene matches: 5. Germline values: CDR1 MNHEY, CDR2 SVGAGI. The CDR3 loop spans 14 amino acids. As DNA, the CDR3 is TGTGCCAGCAGTCTGGACAGGGGTACCACTGAAGCTTTCTTT. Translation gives CASSLDRGTTEAFF.

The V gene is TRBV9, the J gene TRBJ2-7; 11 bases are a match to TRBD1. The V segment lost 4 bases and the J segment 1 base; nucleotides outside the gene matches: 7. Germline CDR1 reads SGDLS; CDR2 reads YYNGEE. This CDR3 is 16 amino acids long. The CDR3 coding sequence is TGTGCCAGCAGCCCCGGACAGGGGGCGATTTCCTACGAGCAGTACTTC. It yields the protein CASSPGQGAISYEQYF.

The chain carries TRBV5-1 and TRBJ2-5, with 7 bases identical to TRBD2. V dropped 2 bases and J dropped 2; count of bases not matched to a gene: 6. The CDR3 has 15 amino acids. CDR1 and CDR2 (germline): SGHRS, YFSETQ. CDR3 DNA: TGCGCCAGCAGCTTTTACGGGGGGACGCAAGAGACCCAGTACTTC. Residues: CASSFYGGTQETQYF.

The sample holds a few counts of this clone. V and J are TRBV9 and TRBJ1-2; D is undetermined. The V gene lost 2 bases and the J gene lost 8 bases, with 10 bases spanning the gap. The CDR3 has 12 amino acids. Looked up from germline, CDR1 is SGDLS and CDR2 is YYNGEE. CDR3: CASSVSERGYTF. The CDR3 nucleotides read TGTGCCAGCAGCGTGTCGGAGAGAGGCTACACCTTC.

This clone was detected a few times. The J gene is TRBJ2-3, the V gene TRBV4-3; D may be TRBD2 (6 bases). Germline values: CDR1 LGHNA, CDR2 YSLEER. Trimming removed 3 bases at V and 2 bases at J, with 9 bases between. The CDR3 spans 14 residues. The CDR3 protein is CASSQDYNTDTQYF. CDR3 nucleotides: TGCGCCAGCAGCCAGGACTATAACACAGATACGCAGTATTTT.

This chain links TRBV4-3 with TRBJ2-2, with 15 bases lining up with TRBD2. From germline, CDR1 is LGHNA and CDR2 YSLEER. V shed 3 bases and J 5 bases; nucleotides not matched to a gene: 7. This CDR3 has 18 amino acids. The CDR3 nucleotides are TGCGCCAGCAGCCAGAGGACTAGCGGGAGGGTTTGGACCGGGGAGCTGTTTTTT. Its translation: CASSQRTSGRVWTGELFF.

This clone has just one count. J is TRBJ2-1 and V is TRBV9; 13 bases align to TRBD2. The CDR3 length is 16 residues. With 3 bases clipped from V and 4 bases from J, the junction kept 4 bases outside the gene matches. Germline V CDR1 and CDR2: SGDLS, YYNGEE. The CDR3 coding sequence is TGTGCCAGCAGCGCAACTAGCGGGAGGGCTTACAATGAGCAGTTCTTC. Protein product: CASSATSGRAYNEQFF.

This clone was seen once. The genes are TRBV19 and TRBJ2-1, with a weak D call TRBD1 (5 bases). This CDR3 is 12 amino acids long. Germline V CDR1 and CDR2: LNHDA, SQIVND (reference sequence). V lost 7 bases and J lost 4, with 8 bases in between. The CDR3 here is CASTDSYNEQFF. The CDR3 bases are TGTGCCAGTACTGACAGTTACAATGAGCAGTTCTTC. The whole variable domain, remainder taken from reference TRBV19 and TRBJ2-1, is DGGITQSPKYLFRKEGQNVTLSCEQNLNHDAMYWYRQDPGQGLRLIYYSQIVNDFQKGDIAEGYSVSREKKESFPLTVTSAQKNPTAFYLCASTDSYNEQFFGPGTRLTVL.

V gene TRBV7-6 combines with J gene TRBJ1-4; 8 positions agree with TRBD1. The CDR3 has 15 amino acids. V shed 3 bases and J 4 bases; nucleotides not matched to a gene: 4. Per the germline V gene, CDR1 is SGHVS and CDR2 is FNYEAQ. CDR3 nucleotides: TGTGCCAGCAGCTTCCGACAGGGGAATAATGAAAAACTGTTTTTT. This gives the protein CASSFRQGNNEKLFF.

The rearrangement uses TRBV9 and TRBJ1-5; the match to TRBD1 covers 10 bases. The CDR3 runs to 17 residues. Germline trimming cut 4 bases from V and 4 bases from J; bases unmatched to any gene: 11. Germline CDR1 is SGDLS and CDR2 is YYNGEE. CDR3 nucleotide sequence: TGTGCCAGCAGCCCGGGGGTGGGACAGGGGCGGAATCAGCCCCAGCATTTT. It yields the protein CASSPGVGQGRNQPQHF.

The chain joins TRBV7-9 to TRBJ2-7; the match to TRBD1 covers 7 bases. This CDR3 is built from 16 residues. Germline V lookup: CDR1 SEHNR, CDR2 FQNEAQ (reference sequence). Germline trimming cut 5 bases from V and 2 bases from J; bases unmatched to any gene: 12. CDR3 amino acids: CASSLPSSTGPYEQYF. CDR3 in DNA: TGTGCCAGCAGCCTCCCGTCTTCGACAGGGCCCTACGAGCAGTACTTC.

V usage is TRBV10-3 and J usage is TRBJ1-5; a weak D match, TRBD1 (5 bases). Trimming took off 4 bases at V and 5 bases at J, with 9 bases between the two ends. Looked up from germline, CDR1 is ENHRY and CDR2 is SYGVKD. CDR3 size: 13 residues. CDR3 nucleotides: TGTGCCATCAGTGGACAGACAGATCAGCCCCAGCATTTT. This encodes CAISGQTDQPQHF.

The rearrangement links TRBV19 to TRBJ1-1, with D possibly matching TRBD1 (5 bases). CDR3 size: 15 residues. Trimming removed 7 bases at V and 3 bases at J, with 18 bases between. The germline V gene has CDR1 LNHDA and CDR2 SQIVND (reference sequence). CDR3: CASNKGRLRDTEAFF. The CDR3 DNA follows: TGTGCCAGTAATAAGGGGCGCCTTCGTGACACTGAAGCTTTCTTT.

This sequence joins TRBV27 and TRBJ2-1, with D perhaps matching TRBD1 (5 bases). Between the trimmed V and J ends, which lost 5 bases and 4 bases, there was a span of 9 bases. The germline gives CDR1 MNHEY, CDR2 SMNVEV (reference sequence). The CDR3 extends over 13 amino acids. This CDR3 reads CASSRQGYNEQFF. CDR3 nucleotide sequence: TGTGCCAGCAGTCGCCAGGGTTACAATGAGCAGTTCTTC.